The clone carrying this TCR beta chain was seen only once. With 3 bases removed from V and 7 bases from J, the gap between germline ends came to 19 bases. Germline lookup yields CDR1 LNHDA and CDR2 SQIVND (reference sequence). This CDR3 is built from 16 residues. The record originates from a study of blood T cell repertoires in COVID-19. Study context: Sites in the United States, Italy and Spain provided acute and convalescent COVID-19 samples. From T cells, B-cell-depleted T cells, or PBMCs came the material, which was cDNA or gDNA.

Authors' processing steps: Amplification of reference gene primers was used by the study to estimate nucleated cell counts. The table came from immunoSEQ multiplex PCR; TCRdb's copy has only in-frame clones and leaves some out. The D gene and trimming were derived from the DNA, and the V and J assignments and clone size from that table. The profile shows around 250,000 clones, more than 85% of them singletons. Sequencing input: peripheral blood. This TCR derives from a woman in her sixties or seventies with active or convalescent COVID-19. V usage is TRBV19 and J usage is TRBJ1-5; D gene uncertain. CDR3 DNA sequence: TGTGCCAGTAGTATCTCATCAGTGGGCAGTAAACAGCCCCAGCATTTT. This encodes CASSISSVGSKQPQHF. The whole variable domain, remainder taken from reference TRBV19 and TRBJ1-5, is DGGITQSPKYLFRKEGQNVTLSCEQNLNHDAMYWYRQDPGQGLRLIYYSQIVNDFQKGDIAEGYSVSREKKESFPLTVTSAQKNPTAFYLCASSISSVGSKQPQHFGDGTRLSIL.